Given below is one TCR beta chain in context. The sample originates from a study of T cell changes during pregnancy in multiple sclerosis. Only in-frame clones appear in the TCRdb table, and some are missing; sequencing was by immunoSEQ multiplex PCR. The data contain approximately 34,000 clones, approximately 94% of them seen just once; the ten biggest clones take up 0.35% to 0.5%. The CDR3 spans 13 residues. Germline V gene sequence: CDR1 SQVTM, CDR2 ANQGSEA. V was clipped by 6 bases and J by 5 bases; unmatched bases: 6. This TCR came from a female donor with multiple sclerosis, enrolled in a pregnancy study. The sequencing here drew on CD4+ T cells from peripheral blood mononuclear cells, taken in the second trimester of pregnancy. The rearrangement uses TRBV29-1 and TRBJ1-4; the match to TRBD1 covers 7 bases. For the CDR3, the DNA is TGCAGCGTGGCGGGACAGACCAATGAAAAACTGTTTTTT. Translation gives CSVAGQTNEKLFF.